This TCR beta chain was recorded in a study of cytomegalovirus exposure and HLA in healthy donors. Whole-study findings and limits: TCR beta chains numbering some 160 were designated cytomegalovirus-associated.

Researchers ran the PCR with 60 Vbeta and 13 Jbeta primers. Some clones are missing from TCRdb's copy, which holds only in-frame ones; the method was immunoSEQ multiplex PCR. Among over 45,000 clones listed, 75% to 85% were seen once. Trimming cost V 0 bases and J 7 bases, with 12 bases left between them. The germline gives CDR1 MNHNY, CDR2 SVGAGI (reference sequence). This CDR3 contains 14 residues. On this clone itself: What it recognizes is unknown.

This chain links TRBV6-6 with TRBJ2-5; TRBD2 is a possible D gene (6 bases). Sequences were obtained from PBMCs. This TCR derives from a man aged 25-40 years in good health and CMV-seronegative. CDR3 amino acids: CASSYSGTGGTQYF. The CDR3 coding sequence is TGTGCCAGCAGTTACTCAGGGACTGGGGGGACCCAGTACTTC.